This T cell receptor (beta chain) is drawn from a study of T cells after posttransplantation cyclophosphamide (dated by TCRdb to between 2015 and 2016). The study in broad terms: Using TRB sequencing, the study followed how the T cell repertoire rebuilt after myeloablative bone marrow transplantation with posttransplantation cyclophosphamide given as GVHD prophylaxis. TRA and TRB clonality were tightly correlated in several samples, so subsequent TCR analyses focused on TRB only. Antigen receptor sequencing was done on samples from 35 to 45 PTCy-treated patients and from roughly 15 related bone marrow donors of those patients. Blood from all 35 or so PTCy patients who had 1-year posttransplant specimens underwent TRB sequencing. In 3 patients, TRB sequencing was also performed on up to 3 more blood samples taken 2 to 5.2 years after transplant, and in 4 patients, pretransplant blood was also TRB-sequenced. Public TRB sequences were checked against a database of over 3,500 sequences associated with responses to pathogens, tumor antigens, self-antigens and alloantigens. Results the study describes overall, beyond this receptor: Across roughly 45 patients, recipient CMV seropositivity and CMV reactivation were highly associated with TRB clonality; PTCy diversity was similar to CNI/methotrexate controls. Donor-recipient similarity was low at 1-2 months but increased during the first year, and donor CD8+ memory clones often dominated later blood repertoires. The TRB repertoires of T cells infiltrating skin or GI tract showed only limited overlap with the TRB repertoires of T cells in blood.

Taken from the germline V gene, the CDR1 and CDR2 loops are LGHNA and YSLEER. The CDR3 goes from the cysteine to the phenylalanine over 15 residues. Only the CDR3 part of the read is kept: 45 bases, read in frame from the first base. From V the trimming removes 4 bases and from J it removes 2 bases, while the gene matches leave 6 bases of the junction unaccounted for. To count as naive, T cells had to be viable CD3+CD4+ or CD3+CD8+ cells with a CCR7+CD45RA+CD45RO-CD95-CD27+CD28+ profile. Related bone marrow donors provided peripheral blood samples on the day of marrow donation. Peripheral blood and bone marrow mononuclear cells were isolated by Ficoll-Hypaque density centrifugation and cryopreserved. CD4+ and CD8+ T cells, including naive and memory subsets, were sorted by FACS using a FACSAria II. Note on this clone: Its antigen has not been determined. Nothing much larger sits one base from this clone, and base qualities are not available.

Genomic DNA was the input for TRB sequencing, which was run either with the immunoSEQ assay at survey resolution or with the hsTCRB kit. The authors processed their data as follows. The immunoSEQ software handled initial read processing, and the LymphoSeq R package was used for repertoire analyses. Clonality was computed as 1 minus normalized Shannon entropy; Gini coefficient was also calculated for each TRB dataset. To infer phenotypes in unsorted samples, TRB sequences from sorted subsets of the recipient or donor were mapped onto unsorted samples from the same recipient. The table was pulled from immuneACCESS by TCRdb, which kept in-frame rearrangements only. Such tables lose some clones; where checked, under half of the loss comes from unresolved V genes, and the rest has no known cause. V and J calls and clone size are those listed in that table; D and trimming were worked out from the DNA. The sample records more than 30,000 clones, just over 90% of which are singletons. The top ten clonotypes cover 0.2% to 0.3% of the sample.

The origin of this receptor is a woman in her sixties or seventies in good health, CMV-negative, and a related stem cell transplant donor. The chain employs TRBV4-3 and TRBJ2-5, with TRBD2 matching 8 junction bases. The specimen was naive CD4+ T cells sorted from PBMCs. The nucleotide sequence reads as follows: TGCGCCAGCAGCCTCGGGGGGGCGGCACAAGAGACCCAGTACTTC. It specifies CASSLGGAAQETQYF.